Only a few counts were recorded for the clone carrying this T cell receptor (beta chain). Its antigen remains unidentified. This sample stems from a study of blood T cells in healthy people across ages. Study results and limitations: Both higher diversity and more naive CD4+ cells marked long-lived donors when set against aged donors.

The use of a sample-barcoded 5' primer and a J-beta primer mix characterized a second PCR of roughly 6 to 12 cycles. Unique molecular identifiers of 12 random nucleotides labeled each cDNA. Using its own MiXCR run on the 5' RACE reads, TCRdb lists one record per CDR3 protein. The sample shows about 1.8 million distinct CDR3 sequences, approximately 50% of them seen only once. V lost 8 bases to trimming and J lost 3 bases, with 10 bases between them. CDR3 length equals 11 residues. CDR1 and CDR2 from the germline V gene are SQVTM and ANQGSEA. The TCR sequence derives from a woman aged 35 to 49 in good health. The sequencing input was blood. The rearrangement joins TRBV29-1 to TRBJ2-5, with D perhaps TRBD2 (5 bases). CDR3 in DNA: TGCAGCTCCGCGGGCGAAGAGACCCAGTACTTC. It is translated as CSSAGEETQYF.